The source of this T cell receptor (beta chain) is a study of shared clonotypes between healthy human individuals (dated by TCRdb to about 2020). Regarding the complete study: The cohort comprised a couple of women and a few men aged 18 to 49 years. For each donor, CD4 naive and CD4 memory were each run on three plates, CD8 naive on two plates, and CD8 memory on one plate. To increase sequencing depth and limit assay-specific biases, TCR repertoire library preparation and sequencing were carried out by different laboratories using diverse techniques. Leukapheresis yielded between about 0.9 and 10 billion PBMCs per donor. The study deeply sequenced blood TCR repertoires of about five healthy adults to estimate repertoire size and the extent of clonotype sharing between individuals. Broad study findings and their caveats: Sampling was limited to blood, and TCR repertoires in tissue likely differ from TCR repertoires in blood. When a handful of donors were compared, the shared fraction of clonotypes was about 5% for naive CD4, around 3.5% for naive CD8, roughly 2.5% for memory CD4, and 0.4% for memory CD8. The small number of donors limited the genetic and exposure-history diversity represented. Higher generation probabilities were observed for clonotypes shared by all four sorted-subset donors than for non-shared clonotypes. Naive subsets generally had larger estimated clonotype richness than memory subsets. Based on pairwise subsampling, the degree of clonotype sharing among donors was expected to be affected by sequencing depth. Even with the large sequencing depth, rarefaction of the sorted-subset datasets indicated that sequencing was incomplete.

Using the deep immunoSEQ assay, TCR CDR3 regions were amplified from genomic DNA by multiplex PCR. Genomic DNA extracted from each cell subset was distributed evenly over all wells of several immunoSEQ 96-well plates, and each plate served as one replicate. For sorted subsets, each replicate PCR was loaded with approximately 190 ng genomic DNA, equivalent to about 30,000 T cell genomes. Purified libraries were quantified with a Qubit 3.0 fluorometer, sized on a Bioanalyzer 2100, and re-quantified with the KAPA Library Quantification kit. Every immunoSEQ 96-well plate was sequenced on a separate single-read 150-cycle Illumina NextSeq 550 flow cell. The study's own analysis went as follows. Because only junctional sequences without quality scores were contained in the immunoSEQ output, filtering matching that applied to full-length reads could not be performed. Sequences were annotated with PyIR, a Python wrapper for IgBLAST v1.9, and V/J genes and CDR3 were assigned using IMGT germline references. Reads were filtered out if the reads had weak V/J assignments (E-value above 1e-6), no CDR3, stop codons, out-of-frame junctions, or ambiguous translated residues. V3J clonotypes were defined as sequences sharing an identical inferred V gene, J gene, and CDR3 amino acid sequence. The percentage overlap between two repertoires was calculated by dividing the number of shared unique clonotypes by the size of the smaller repertoire. Richness of each repertoire was evaluated using RTK rarefaction, the Chao1 estimator, and Recon v2.1 estimates of unobserved clonotypes. Generation probabilities for all TCRbeta clonotypes obtained by the gDNA method from a few donors were computed using OLGA. Here the immuneACCESS table is served through TCRdb, limited to in-frame sequences with V and J called. Missing clones are a known gap in these copies; in checked studies unresolved V genes cover under half, and the rest lacks a known reason. V, J and clone size are taken as reported in that table, and D and trimming were inferred from the DNA itself. The sample table shows 2 million to 2.5 million clones, and 90% to 95% are seen once. The ten largest clones take up over 1.5% of the sample.

CD8 naive samples were obtained by positive selection for CCR7 among CD45RO-negative cells, yielding a CD45RA+CCR7+ population from which TemRA cells were excluded. The donors were healthy, HIV-negative adults with no recently reported acute infections or vaccinations. Every donor was a Caucasian adult residing in Nashville, Tennessee, USA. Blood was obtained by leukapheresis, after which PBMCs were separated by Ficoll-Histopaque density gradient centrifugation and cryopreserved in liquid nitrogen vapor phase. Analytical flow cytometry was used to check the purity and quantity of every magnetically sorted T cell population. From each sorted fraction, genomic DNA was isolated and quantified by UV absorbance on a Nanodrop 2000c. Regarding this clone: Its antigen remains undetermined. It has no much larger one-base neighbor in the sample; base qualities were not kept. At the DNA level, this CDR3 is encoded by other sequences in the same sample as well.

Looking up the germline V gene yields CDR1 LGHNA and CDR2 YNFKEQ. After removal of 0 bases from V and 0 bases from J, the junction retains 8 bases not matched to a gene. Counted from cysteine to phenylalanine, this CDR3 has 17 amino acids. This entry keeps only the CDR3 DNA: 51 bases, framed from base 1. What was sequenced was naive CD8+ T cells from PBMCs. In the paper's terms, the cell subset or site label means: CD45RA+CCR7+. This TCR was sampled from a man aged 18 to 29 in good health. Some clones in this sample may be carry-over from other donors' samples. This receptor chain uses TRBV4-2 and TRBJ2-7, with 7 bases matching TRBD2. The base sequence is TGTGCCAGCAGCCAAGATGGGGAGGGAGGGCCCTCCTACGAGCAGTACTTC. It is translated as CASSQDGEGGPSYEQYF.